The 29 T cell receptor beta chains listed next were all sequenced from one sample in a study of blood T cell repertoires in COVID-19. Profiled with immunoSEQ multiplex PCR; TCRdb holds only in-frame clones, not every one. The table has 89,000 or so clones, around 89% seen once. The sample comprised peripheral blood. Receptors were obtained from a man aged 50 to 60 with COVID-19, enrolled during active disease.

The genes are TRBV28 and TRBJ1-5; D is possibly TRBD1 (6 bases). With 7 bases removed from V and 3 bases from J, the gap between germline ends came to 19 bases. CDR3 size: 16 residues. Germline values: CDR1 MDHEN, CDR2 SYDVKM. CDR3 sequence (DNA): TGTGCCAGCACCGACCTAACAGGGCACCTCAATCAGCCCCAGCATTTT. It is translated as CASTDLTGHLNQPQHF.

The chain employs TRBV28 and TRBJ1-4; 7 positions agree with TRBD1. Germline CDR1 MDHEN, CDR2 SYDVKM. This CDR3 is built from 15 residues. Trimming at V came to 5 bases and at J to 5 bases, leaving 8 bases not matched to a gene. CDR3 residues: CASSHYRGTNEKLFF. Here the CDR3 DNA reads TGTGCCAGCAGTCACTACAGGGGTACCAATGAAAAACTGTTTTTT.

The chain recombines TRBV2 with TRBJ2-5, with 7 bases that match TRBD1. This CDR3 spans 15 amino acids. The junction had 10 bases not matched to a gene; V was cut back by 7 bases and J by 2 bases. Germline values: CDR1 SNHLY, CDR2 FYNNEI. The CDR3 DNA is TGTGCCAGCAAAACGGGACAGCTGTTACAAGAGACCCAGTACTTC. The encoded protein is CASKTGQLLQETQYF.

V usage is TRBV30 and J usage is TRBJ1-5; D might be TRBD1 (5 bases). With 0 bases removed from V and 4 bases from J, the gap between germline ends came to 13 bases. Germline values: CDR1 GTSNPN, CDR2 SVGIG (reference sequence). CDR3 size: 15 residues. In DNA form, the CDR3 reads TGTGCCTGGAGTGTAGGAGGGGCTGGAAATCAGCCCCAGCATTTT. Its translation: CAWSVGGAGNQPQHF.

This chain links TRBV3-1 (or the pseudogene TRBV3-2) with TRBJ1-1; D is unclear. The CDR3 totals 15 residues. Trimming cost V 4 bases and J 1 base, with 13 bases left between them. Germline V gene data show CDR1 as LGHDT and CDR2 as YNNKEL (reference sequence). CDR3 sequence: CASSLLTVKNTEAFF. The CDR3 bases are TGTGCCAGCAGCCTACTTACAGTGAAGAACACTGAAGCTTTCTTT.

V and J are TRBV27 and TRBJ1-3, with D perhaps TRBD1 (6 bases). The germline V and J ends were trimmed by 8 bases and 0 bases, with 14 bases remaining between them. Germline CDR1 MNHEY, CDR2 SMNVEV (reference sequence). The CDR3 extends over 15 amino acids. As DNA, the CDR3 is TGTGCCAGCGCCGAGGACAGAAACTCTGGAAACACCATATATTTT. This encodes CASAEDRNSGNTIYF.

V gene TRBV27 combines with J gene TRBJ2-1; TRBD2 aligns across 8 bases. V trimming: 4 bases; J trimming: 9 bases; junction bases outside the gene matches: 11. The CDR3 consists of 15 residues. Germline CDR1 MNHEY, CDR2 SMNVEV (reference sequence). CDR3 amino acids: CASSSAGPGRGEQFF. DNA for the CDR3: TGTGCCAGCAGTTCAGCCGGGCCCGGGAGGGGTGAGCAGTTCTTC.

This clone occurred once. The J gene is TRBJ2-3, the V gene TRBV3-1 (or the pseudogene TRBV3-2), with 10 positions matching TRBD2. Per germline, CDR1 LGHDT and CDR2 YNNKEL (reference sequence). With V trimmed by 4 bases and J by 2 bases, 6 bases remained unmatched. This CDR3 has 16 residues. CDR3 DNA sequence: TGTGCCAGCAGCCGACTTAGCGGGGGGCCCACAGATACGCAGTATTTT. It is translated as CASSRLSGGPTDTQYF.

The rearrangement joins TRBV30 to TRBJ1-4; D not certain. Germline CDR1 and CDR2: GTSNPN and SVGIG (reference sequence). The CDR3 is made up of 15 amino acids. V lost 0 bases and J 8 bases, leaving 16 bases between the germline ends. The CDR3 protein is CAWSVRRPAGEKLFF. CDR3 DNA: TGTGCCTGGAGTGTACGGAGGCCTGCCGGGGAAAAACTGTTTTTT.

The chain employs TRBV7-9 and TRBJ2-5; 16 bases map to TRBD2. The CDR3 is made up of 17 amino acids. The V gene's germline CDR1 is SEHNR and CDR2 FQNEAQ (reference sequence). The V and J ends lost 4 bases and 6 bases, in that order; junction bases with no gene match: 8. The CDR3 here is CASSSGTSGGAGKTQYF. The CDR3 DNA is TGTGCCAGCAGCTCAGGGACTAGCGGGGGGGCCGGTAAGACCCAGTACTTC.

V gene TRBV4-2 combines with J gene TRBJ2-1; 8 nucleotides agree with TRBD2. Germline-derived CDR1 and CDR2 are LGHNA and YNFKEQ. The CDR3 length is 16 residues. J lost 10 bases, V lost 0 bases, and 11 bases had no gene match. CDR3 amino acids: CASSQDVIAGRGEQFF. Here the CDR3 DNA reads TGTGCCAGCAGCCAAGATGTGATAGCGGGGAGGGGGGAGCAGTTCTTC.

This chain joins TRBV19 and TRBJ1-2; 8 bases match TRBD1. J lost 2 bases, V lost 7 bases, and 6 bases had no gene match. The CDR3 totals 14 residues. CDR1 and CDR2 (germline): LNHDA, SQIVND (reference sequence). DNA of the CDR3: TGTGCCAGTACGCGGACAGGGTACAACTATGGCTACACCTTC. Translated: CASTRTGYNYGYTF.

The chain carries TRBV7-3 and TRBJ2-2; TRBD1 aligns across 9 bases. The germline CDR1 and CDR2 sequences are SGHTA and FQGTGA. The CDR3 covers 17 residues. Germline trimming cut 1 base from V and 4 bases from J; bases unmatched to any gene: 7. CDR3 residues: CASSLSGGQGITGELFF. CDR3 sequence (DNA): TGTGCCAGCAGCTTAAGCGGGGGACAGGGAATCACCGGGGAGCTGTTTTTT.

The CDR3 region is CASRPRGGGDYGYTF. The DNA of the CDR3 is TGCGCCAGCAGACCCCGTGGGGGGGGCGACTATGGCTACACCTTC. The chain carries TRBV5-1 and TRBJ1-2; a weak D match, TRBD1 (6 bases). Trimming took off 5 bases at V and 3 bases at J, with 17 bases between the two ends. The CDR3 contains 15 residues. Germline loops: CDR1 SGHRS, CDR2 YFSETQ.

The chain is built from TRBV3-1 (or the pseudogene TRBV3-2) and TRBJ1-5; a weak D match, TRBD1 (6 bases). This CDR3 is built from 13 residues. Germline CDR1 is LGHDT and CDR2 is YNNKEL (reference sequence). V shed 4 bases and J shed 9 bases, with 13 bases lying between them. CDR3 residues: CASSPQGQGPQHF. The CDR3, as DNA: TGTGCCAGCAGCCCACAGGGTCAAGGGCCCCAGCATTTT.

V is TRBV30 and J is TRBJ2-7; a weak D match, TRBD1 (5 bases). V lost 3 bases and J 3 bases, leaving 12 bases between the germline ends. CDR1 and CDR2 from the germline V gene are GTSNPN and SVGIG (reference sequence). CDR3 size: 13 residues. The CDR3 sequence is CAWSPGRNYEQYF. The CDR3 DNA reads TGTGCCTGGAGCCCAGGGCGGAACTACGAGCAGTACTTC. Filled out from reference TRBV30 and TRBJ2-7, the complete variable domain reads SQTIHQWPATLVQPVGSPLSLECTVEGTSNPNLYWYRQAAGRGLQLLFYSVGIGQISSEVPQNLSASRPQDRQFILSSKKLLLSDSGFYLCAWSPGRNYEQYFGPGTRLTVT.

The V and J genes are TRBV5-5 and TRBJ1-3, with TRBD1 as a possible D gene (6 bases). The V gene lost 2 bases and the J gene lost 0 bases, with 9 bases spanning the gap. Germline values: CDR1 SGHKS, CDR2 YYEKEE (reference sequence). This CDR3 is 15 amino acids long. The CDR3 here is CASSLTGTSGNTIYF. CDR3 coding DNA: TGTGCCAGCAGCTTAACAGGGACCTCTGGAAACACCATATATTTT.

The chain has TRBV29-1 and TRBJ1-2; TRBD1 aligns across 11 bases. The CDR3 runs 19 residues. The V segment lost 0 bases and the J segment 4 bases; nucleotides outside the gene matches: 16. Germline V gene data show CDR1 as SQVTM and CDR2 as ANQGSEA. Here the CDR3 reads CSVEDSGSLGTGGIYGYTF. The CDR3 region has the DNA TGCAGCGTTGAAGATTCTGGTTCCCTCGGGACAGGGGGAATCTATGGCTACACCTTC.

The chain is built from TRBV5-1 and TRBJ1-3, with D unclear. Germline V gene lookup returns CDR1 SGHRS and CDR2 YFSETQ. The CDR3 runs to 15 residues. Trimming removed 4 bases from V and 0 bases from J, with 11 bases in between. CDR3 nucleotides: TGCGCCAGCAGCGCCGGACTGGTCTCTGGAAACACCATATATTTT. Amino acid sequence: CASSAGLVSGNTIYF.

V and J are TRBV7-2 and TRBJ2-7; 10 nucleotides agree with TRBD1. The ends lost 5 bases at V and 3 bases at J; junction bases unmatched: 7. The CDR3 length is 15 residues. CDR1 SGHTA and CDR2 FQGNSA come from the germline V gene. DNA of the CDR3: TGTGCCAGCAGCCCCCGGGACAGGGGTAACTACGAGCAGTACTTC. It specifies CASSPRDRGNYEQYF.

V is TRBV3-1 (or the pseudogene TRBV3-2) and J is TRBJ2-2; 8 nucleotides agree with TRBD1. The CDR3 is 16 residues long. After removal of 1 base from V and 5 bases from J, the junction contained 6 bases not matched to a gene. From germline, CDR1 is LGHDT and CDR2 YNNKEL (reference sequence). The CDR3 DNA sequence: TGTGCCAGCAGCCAAGTCGGTACAGGGGGGACCGGGGAGCTGTTTTTT. Its translation: CASSQVGTGGTGELFF.

The rearrangement links TRBV11-2 to TRBJ2-7; D ambiguous. From germline, CDR1 is SGHAT and CDR2 FQNNGV. The CDR3 runs to 14 residues. V shed 3 bases and J shed 3 bases, with 12 bases lying between them. The CDR3 spells CASSFSLLNYEQYF. CDR3 DNA sequence: TGTGCCAGCAGCTTCTCACTCTTAAACTACGAGCAGTACTTC.

The chain couples TRBV2 to TRBJ2-1; D gene unclear. The germline gives CDR1 SNHLY, CDR2 FYNNEI. Trimming pared 5 bases from V and 2 bases from J, leaving 10 bases between. The CDR3 loop spans 14 amino acids. This CDR3 is CASSSPVAYNEQFF. The CDR3 DNA reads as TGTGCCAGCAGTTCTCCCGTAGCCTACAATGAGCAGTTCTTC. Full variable domain (remainder filled in from reference TRBV2 and TRBJ2-1): EPEVTQTPSHQVTQMGQEVILRCVPISNHLYFYWYRQILGQKVEFLVSFYNNEISEKSEIFDDQFSVERPDGSNFTLKIRSTKLEDSAMYFCASSSPVAYNEQFFGPGTRLTVL.

The V gene is TRBV6-5, the J gene TRBJ2-5; 8 bases align to TRBD1. The germline V gene has CDR1 MNHEY and CDR2 SVGAGI. The J segment lost 7 bases and the V segment lost 7 bases, leaving 11 bases of the junction unmatched. The CDR3 extends over 14 amino acids. CDR3 sequence: CASTDRGSRPTQYF. For the CDR3, the DNA is TGTGCCAGCACCGACAGGGGCAGCCGGCCGACCCAGTACTTC.

This chain joins TRBV5-4 and TRBJ2-7; D is uncertain. The germline V gene has CDR1 SGHNT and CDR2 YYREEE (reference sequence). The germline V and J ends were trimmed by 7 bases and 1 base, with 12 bases remaining between them. The CDR3 contains 13 residues. The CDR3, as DNA: TGTGCCAGCTCCCCGGTAACGTCCTACGAGCAGTACTTC. Amino acid sequence: CASSPVTSYEQYF.

The chain employs TRBV7-3 and TRBJ1-2; possible D gene TRBD1, 5 bases. The CDR3 runs to 13 residues. V dropped 5 bases and J dropped 7 bases, with 14 bases sitting between them. CDR1 and CDR2 from the germline V gene are SGHTA and FQGTGA. In DNA form, the CDR3 reads TGTGCCAGCAGCAACCGACAGCGTTCTGGCTACACCTTC. Amino acid sequence: CASSNRQRSGYTF.

The chain recombines TRBV5-8 with TRBJ2-2; a possible D gene is TRBD1 (5 bases). The V gene lost 6 bases and the J gene lost 5 bases, with 8 bases spanning the gap. This CDR3 comprises 12 residues. CDR1 is SGHTS, CDR2 YDEGEE, per germline. The CDR3 DNA reads TGTGCCAGCACCAGGGAAACCGGGGAGCTGTTTTTT. It specifies CASTRETGELFF.

J is TRBJ1-5 and V is TRBV18; 11 bases line up with TRBD1. Germline trimming cut 5 bases from V and 2 bases from J; bases unmatched to any gene: 5. Per germline, CDR1 KGHSH and CDR2 LQKENI. CDR3 length: 16 residues. CDR3 in amino acids: CASSADRGRGNQPQHF. The DNA of the CDR3 is TGTGCCAGCTCAGCGGACAGGGGGCGAGGCAATCAGCCCCAGCATTTT.

V and J are TRBV9 and TRBJ2-7; 8 bases agree with TRBD1. The ends lost 4 bases at V and 4 bases at J; junction bases unmatched: 10. CDR3 size: 15 residues. Per the germline V gene, CDR1 is SGDLS and CDR2 is YYNGEE. CDR3 sequence: CASSPRTGFEYEQYF. The CDR3 DNA reads as TGTGCCAGCAGCCCACGGACAGGGTTTGAGTACGAGCAGTACTTC.